A single sample is the source of the 26 T cell receptor beta chains below, sequenced in a study of T cells in Graves' hyperthyroidism and ophthalmopathy. TCR beta CDR3 region amplification was performed from RNA transcripts. The HTBI primer set drove a first-round RT-PCR of the TCR CDR3. TCRdb independently ran MiXCR on the multiplex PCR reads; one entry per CDR3 protein. The sample records about 620,000 distinct CDR3 sequences, around 15% being singletons. Source material: blood. The source is a woman in her 30s with Graves' hyperthyroidism.

The V call is TRBV6-1, the J call TRBJ1-6; D not certain. CDR1 is MNHNS, CDR2 SASEGT, per germline. V shed 2 bases and J shed 5 bases, with 7 bases lying between them. This CDR3 is built from 14 residues. CDR3 coding DNA: TGTGCCAGCAGTGAACTTGGGGATAATTCACCCCTCCACTTT. It codes for CASSELGDNSPLHF.

This clonotype has only a few counts. The genes are TRBV7-6 and TRBJ2-2; D unresolved. Trimming took 4 bases from V and 7 from J, leaving 13 bases between them. CDR3 size: 14 residues. The germline CDR1 and CDR2 sequences are SGHVS and FNYEAQ. CDR3 amino acids: CASSSGGVVGELFF. Here the CDR3 DNA reads TGTGCCAGCAGCTCTGGTGGGGTGGTCGGGGAGCTGTTTTTT.

In its sample, this clonotype was seen many times. The chain combines TRBV5-1 with TRBJ1-6, with 9 positions matching TRBD1. With V trimmed by 0 bases and J by 10 bases, 5 bases remained unmatched. The CDR3 covers 15 residues. Looked up from germline, CDR1 is SGHRS and CDR2 is YFSETQ. The CDR3 loop is CASSLAGTGRSPLHF. In DNA form, the CDR3 reads TGCGCCAGCAGCTTGGCAGGGACAGGGCGATCACCCCTCCACTTT.

Points on this clonotype: The junction departs from the called germline gene at one end, perhaps through a read error. This chain uses TRBV7-9 with TRBJ2-3; the D gene is possibly TRBD2 (6 bases). The CDR3 contains 15 residues. The germline V gene encodes CDR1 SEHNR and CDR2 FQNEAQ (reference sequence). CDR3 protein: CASSYRLESTDTRYF. For the CDR3, the DNA is TGTGCCAGCAGCTACCGACTAGAGAGCACAGATACGCGGTATTTT.

This clonotype was counted many times. V is TRBV6-1 and J is TRBJ2-7, with 9 bases aligning to TRBD2. The germline CDR1 and CDR2 sequences are MNHNS and SASEGT. The V segment lost 6 bases and the J segment 6 bases; nucleotides outside the gene matches: 9. The CDR3 is 14 residues long. CDR3 sequence reads: CASRLPGLASEQYF. The DNA for the CDR3 is TGTGCCAGCAGACTACCGGGACTAGCTTCCGAGCAGTACTTC.

The V call is TRBV11-2, the J call TRBJ1-5; 9 bases are a match to TRBD1. Losses at the gene ends were 6 bases for V and 5 bases for J; bases not matched to a gene: 8. CDR3 length: 15 residues. CDR1 and CDR2 from the germline V gene are SGHAT and FQNNGV. In DNA, the CDR3 is TGTGCCAGCAGTATCGGGACAGGGCTCTATCAGCCCCAGCATTTT. This translates into CASSIGTGLYQPQHF.

This clonotype came up a few times. In DNA form, the CDR3 reads TGCAGCGTTGAATTCACTAGCGGGAGGGGTAGAGGCACAGATACGCAGTATTTT. It is translated as CSVEFTSGRGRGTDTQYF. The chain links TRBV29-1 to TRBJ2-3; 13 nucleotides align to TRBD2. The CDR3 runs to 18 residues. CDR1 and CDR2 from the germline V gene are SQVTM and ANQGSEA. With 2 bases clipped from V and 1 base from J, the junction kept 9 bases outside the gene matches.

This clonotype was seen ten or more times. The rearrangement uses TRBV7-2 and TRBJ1-1; D not resolved. The CDR3 loop spans 12 amino acids. V was cut by 5 bases and J by 11 bases, with 15 bases left in between. In germline, CDR1 is SGHTA, CDR2 FQGNSA. The CDR3 protein is CASSRAPPLAFF. The CDR3 nucleotides are TGTGCCAGCAGCCGAGCACCCCCTTTGGCTTTCTTT.

This clonotype was found many times. V is TRBV29-1 and J is TRBJ2-3, with TRBD1 as a possible D gene (7 bases). Germline lookup yields CDR1 SQVTM and CDR2 ANQGSEA. The CDR3 runs to 14 residues. V was trimmed by 7 bases and J by 2 bases, leaving 16 bases between them. This chain's CDR3 is CSAKEGAFTDTQYF. CDR3 in DNA: TGCAGCGCTAAGGAGGGGGCCTTCACAGATACGCAGTATTTT.

This clonotype was seen at least ten times. J is TRBJ2-2 and V is TRBV19, with D possibly matching TRBD2 (5 bases). The germline CDR1 and CDR2 sequences are LNHDA and SQIVND (reference sequence). V was shortened by 5 bases and J by 0 bases, with 10 bases between the two germline ends. The CDR3 is 15 residues long. Written as DNA, the CDR3 is TGTGCCAGTAGTCCGGGAAACTCGAACACCGGGGAGCTGTTTTTT. It yields the protein CASSPGNSNTGELFF.

V gene TRBV2 combines with J gene TRBJ2-3; 7 bases agree with TRBD2. The CDR3 is 14 residues long. V shed 8 bases and J 3 bases; nucleotides not matched to a gene: 8. In germline, CDR1 is SNHLY, CDR2 FYNNEI. The CDR3 loop is CASQLGGRTDTQYF. The CDR3 bases are TGTGCCAGCCAGTTAGGCGGGAGAACAGATACGCAGTATTTT.

In its sample, this clonotype was seen a few times. The gene calls are TRBV15 and TRBJ2-1; weak D call: TRBD1 (6 bases). The CDR3 totals 11 residues. Per germline, CDR1 LNHNV and CDR2 YYDKDF (reference sequence). V was shortened by 9 bases and J by 9 bases, with 12 bases between the two germline ends. The CDR3 loop reads CATNRDGEQFF. In DNA form, the CDR3 reads TGTGCCACGAACAGGGACGGTGAGCAGTTCTTC.

This clonotype showed up many times. This chain joins TRBV28 and TRBJ2-1, with D unresolved. CDR1 MDHEN and CDR2 SYDVKM come from the germline V gene. This CDR3 comprises 18 residues. Deletions cut 8 bases from V and 1 base from J, with 24 bases between. As DNA, the CDR3 is TGTGCCAGCCGAACTGCCCATGGCAGGAACCCTTCCTACAATGAGCAGTTCTTC. The encoded protein is CASRTAHGRNPSYNEQFF.

This clonotype appeared many times. The chain couples TRBV20-1 to TRBJ2-3; 7 bases agree with TRBD2. CDR1 is DFQATT and CDR2 is SNEGSKA in the germline V gene (reference sequence). Trimming cost V 3 bases and J 0 bases; bases outside gene matches: 3. The CDR3 loop spans 14 amino acids. The CDR3 region has the DNA TGCAGTGCTAGCCCGGGACTAAGCACAGATACGCAGTATTTT. Protein: CSASPGLSTDTQYF.

This clonotype was picked up a small number of times. The chain combines TRBV6-1 with TRBJ2-1; TRBD2 matches at 7 bases. The V gene's germline CDR1 is MNHNS and CDR2 SASEGT. The junction had 11 bases not matched to a gene; V was cut back by 6 bases and J by 12 bases. The CDR3 is made up of 13 amino acids. CDR3 sequence reads: CASRGDDGGGQFF. DNA of the CDR3: TGTGCCAGCAGGGGTGACGATGGGGGGGGGCAGTTCTTC.

A note on this clonotype: At one end the junction does not follow the germline gene, possibly because of a read error. This chain links TRBV5-1 with TRBJ2-1, with D tentatively TRBD2 (6 bases). The germline CDR1 and CDR2 sequences are SGHRS and YFSETQ. There are 14 residues in the CDR3. Here the CDR3 reads CASSVGSGLGERFF. In DNA, the CDR3 is TGCGCCAGCAGCGTGGGAAGCGGGTTGGGTGAGCGGTTCTTC.

This clonotype came up many times. J is TRBJ2-7 and V is TRBV6-1; 8 nucleotides agree with TRBD2. The CDR3 runs to 15 residues. In germline, CDR1 is MNHNS, CDR2 SASEGT. V lost 5 bases, J lost 4 bases, and 10 bases stayed unmatched. The CDR3 nucleotides read TGTGCCAGCAGTTCGGGGGGGGCTTGGATTTACGAGCAGTACTTC. Translating gives CASSSGGAWIYEQYF.

This clonotype was counted between two and nine times. The genes are TRBV20-1 and TRBJ2-1, with TRBD2 identical over 11 bases. The CDR3 loop spans 15 amino acids. With V trimmed by 3 bases and J by 2 bases, 3 bases remained unmatched. The germline gives CDR1 DFQATT, CDR2 SNEGSKA (reference sequence). This chain's CDR3 is CSARPTSGTYNEQFF. The CDR3 DNA reads TGCAGTGCTAGGCCGACTAGCGGGACCTACAATGAGCAGTTCTTC.

This clonotype was counted at least ten times. This chain uses TRBV3-1 with TRBJ1-1; 8 nucleotides match TRBD1. With V trimmed by 6 bases and J by 8 bases, 11 bases remained unmatched. The germline gives CDR1 LGHDT, CDR2 YNNKEL (reference sequence). The CDR3 is 14 residues long. The CDR3 reads CASSRTGRWKEAFF. Written as DNA, the CDR3 is TGTGCCAGCAGTCGGACAGGGAGATGGAAAGAAGCTTTCTTT.

Concerning this clonotype: One base away lies a much larger clone, so this may be a sequencing read error. This chain links TRBV30 with TRBJ1-1, with 7 nucleotides matching TRBD1. V shed 2 bases and J 1 base; nucleotides not matched to a gene: 4. CDR1 and CDR2 from the germline V gene are GTSNPN and SVGIG (reference sequence). The CDR3 length is 14 residues. CDR3 nucleotide sequence: TGTGCCTGGAGTACGGGACAGCGGAACACTGAAGCTTTCTTT. Encoded protein: CAWSTGQRNTEAFF.

This clonotype was seen a few times. V usage is TRBV6-1 and J usage is TRBJ2-3; the match to TRBD2 covers 13 bases. V shed 5 bases and J 1 base; nucleotides not matched to a gene: 6. The CDR3 has 17 amino acids. Germline CDR1 MNHNS, CDR2 SASEGT. The DNA of the CDR3 is TGTGCCAGCAGTTGGACTAGCGGGAGAGGGGGCACAGATACGCAGTATTTT. The encoded protein is CASSWTSGRGGTDTQYF.

This clonotype showed up just a few times. The CDR3, as DNA: TGCGCCAGCAGCTTGGCCTTGGACAGGGGCTACAATGAGCAGTTCTTC. Translating it yields CASSLALDRGYNEQFF. This sequence joins TRBV5-1 and TRBJ2-1; TRBD1 matches 9 bases. This CDR3 spans 16 amino acids. After removal of 0 bases from V and 3 bases from J, the junction contained 4 bases not matched to a gene. The germline V gene has CDR1 SGHRS and CDR2 YFSETQ.

Only a few counts were recorded for this clonotype. The J gene is TRBJ2-4, the V gene TRBV24-1; tentatively, D is TRBD1 or TRBD2 (5 bases each). The germline V gene has CDR1 KGHDR and CDR2 SFDVKD. Trimming took 9 bases from V and 4 from J, leaving 18 bases between them. This CDR3 is built from 15 residues. CDR3: CATRTPGTVKNIQYF. The CDR3 nucleotides read TGTGCCACCCGTACCCCCGGGACGGTAAAAAACATTCAGTACTTC.

This clonotype showed up many times. This chain joins TRBV28 and TRBJ1-2; D is unclear. The germline CDR1 and CDR2 sequences are MDHEN and SYDVKM. This CDR3 comprises 12 residues. Trimming left V 4 bases short and J 8 bases short, with 11 bases between. Written as DNA, the CDR3 is TGTGCCAGCAGTTCAAAAGGCTGGGGCTACACCTTC. The encoded protein is CASSSKGWGYTF.

Many counts were recorded for this clonotype. V is TRBV24-1 and J is TRBJ2-1; TRBD2 might be the D (7 bases). Germline values: CDR1 KGHDR, CDR2 SFDVKD. The ends were cut back, 9 bases at V and 8 bases at J, with 19 bases in the middle. This CDR3 region has 14 residues. The CDR3 sequence: CATGRTAGSDEQFF. The CDR3 coding sequence is TGTGCCACCGGCCGGACAGCGGGGTCGGATGAGCAGTTCTTC.

This clonotype was seen a few times. The V gene is TRBV2, the J gene TRBJ2-2, with 7 bases matching TRBD1. J lost 0 bases, V lost 9 bases, and 7 bases had no gene match. The CDR3 is made up of 15 amino acids. Germline V gene sequence: CDR1 SNHLY, CDR2 FYNNEI. CDR3 loop: CARSRDSPNTGELFF. CDR3 nucleotide sequence: TGTGCCAGGAGCAGGGACAGCCCGAACACCGGGGAGCTGTTTTTT.